The 10 T cell receptor beta chains below were found in one sample sequenced in a study of early T cells in non-severe SARS-CoV-2 infection. TCRdb independently ran MiXCR on the 5' RACE reads; one entry per CDR3 protein. The table lists approximately 39,000 distinct CDR3 sequences, 9.9% of them singletons, with approximately 12% in the top ten. Source material: whole blood. Receptors originate from an adult who was a healthcare worker with PCR-confirmed SARS-CoV-2 infection or an uninfected control (not recorded which).

J is TRBJ2-3 and V is TRBV6-4, with no clear D. Looked up from germline, CDR1 is MRHNA and CDR2 is SNTAGT. This CDR3 comprises 13 residues. Trimming removed 4 bases from V and 1 base from J, with 6 bases in between. The CDR3 loop is CASSVGRTDTQYF. The CDR3 DNA reads as TGTGCCAGCAGTGTTGGGCGCACAGATACGCAGTATTTT.

This clonotype was seen ten or more times. This sequence joins TRBV12-5 and TRBJ2-7; D perhaps matches TRBD1 (5 bases). Germline CDR1 reads LGHNT; CDR2 reads FRNRAP. CDR3 length equals 14 residues. V was pared by 3 bases and J by 5 bases, with 14 bases between. CDR3 in DNA: TGTGCTAGTGGTTTAGAGGACATCTACCACGAGCAGTACTTC. It encodes CASGLEDIYHEQYF.

In this sample, this clonotype turned up many times. The chain employs TRBV7-3 and TRBJ1-2; D may be TRBD1 (6 bases). V was clipped by 5 bases and J by 4 bases, with 17 bases between them. The CDR3 loop spans 15 amino acids. Germline CDR1 SGHTA, CDR2 FQGTGA. For the CDR3, the DNA is TGTGCCAGCAGCAAAGGGCCAGGGGATGCCTATGGCTACACCTTC. Amino acid sequence: CASSKGPGDAYGYTF. The variable domain in full, completed from reference TRBV7-3 and TRBJ1-2, reads GAGVSQTPSNKVTEKGKYVELRCDPISGHTALYWYRQSLGQGPEFLIYFQGTGAADDSGLPNDRFFAVRPEGSVSTLKIQRTERGDSAVYLCASSKGPGDAYGYTFGSGTRLTVV.

This clonotype showed up many times. The rearrangement links TRBV6-5 to TRBJ2-5; TRBD1 matches at 7 bases. This CDR3 region has 15 residues. Germline loops: CDR1 MNHEY, CDR2 SVGAGI. The V segment lost 2 bases and the J segment 4 bases; nucleotides outside the gene matches: 7. For the CDR3, the DNA is TGTGCCAGCAGTTACCGGCCCAGGGGGACAGAGACCCAGTACTTC. This encodes CASSYRPRGTETQYF.

This clonotype appeared many times. This chain uses TRBV30 with TRBJ2-7, with TRBD1 identical over 7 bases. Germline lookup yields CDR1 GTSNPN and CDR2 SVGIG (reference sequence). The length of the CDR3 is 13 residues. V lost 8 bases and J lost 4; bases outside the gene matches: 11. CDR3 in amino acids: CATDGAGGYEQYF. CDR3 nucleotides: TGTGCCACCGACGGGGCAGGGGGTTACGAGCAGTACTTC.

This clonotype was seen ten or more times. The chain has TRBV28 and TRBJ2-5; D not resolved. The CDR3 covers 16 residues. Per germline, CDR1 MDHEN and CDR2 SYDVKM. The V gene lost 7 bases and the J gene lost 4 bases, with 22 bases spanning the gap. CDR3 sequence: CASKSGKVPKRETQYF. The CDR3 nucleotides are TGTGCCAGCAAGTCCGGTAAAGTCCCCAAACGAGAGACCCAGTACTTC.

This clonotype was observed at least ten times. The V and J genes are TRBV28 and TRBJ1-6; the D gene is possibly TRBD1 (5 bases). The CDR3 totals 15 residues. The V end was cut by 6 bases, the J end by 3 bases, with 12 bases between. Germline V gene data show CDR1 as MDHEN and CDR2 as SYDVKM. The CDR3 here is CASSLQVGYNSPLHF. Here the CDR3 DNA reads TGTGCCAGCAGCTTACAGGTTGGCTATAATTCACCCCTCCACTTT.

This clonotype has a count of ten or more. This chain links TRBV12-3 or TRBV12-4 with TRBJ2-5; TRBD2 matches 10 bases. The V gene end was trimmed by 5 bases and the J gene end by 2 bases; junction bases not matched to a gene: 2. This CDR3 is built from 14 residues. CDR3 sequence reads: CASSTSGVQETQYF. CDR3 nucleotide sequence: TGTGCCAGCAGTACTAGCGGGGTACAAGAGACCCAGTACTTC.

This clonotype appeared many times. The chain recombines TRBV5-1 with TRBJ2-7; the D gene is possibly TRBD1 (6 bases). The length of the CDR3 is 14 residues. V lost 4 bases and J lost 6, with 17 bases in between. Germline V lookup: CDR1 SGHRS, CDR2 YFSETQ. The CDR3 region is CASSMSQGRGEQYF. CDR3 nucleotides: TGCGCCAGCAGCATGTCACAGGGTCGGGGCGAGCAGTACTTC. The full variable domain, completed using reference TRBV5-1 and TRBJ2-7, is KAGVTQTPRYLIKTRGQQVTLSCSPISGHRSVSWYQQTPGQGLQFLFEYFSETQRNKGNFPGRFSGRQFSNSRSEMNVSTLELGDSALYLCASSMSQGRGEQYFGPGTRLTVT.

This clonotype was observed many times. The chain combines TRBV7-7 with TRBJ2-7; 7 nucleotides align to TRBD2. J lost 5 bases, V lost 5 bases, and 3 bases had no gene match. Germline V CDR1 and CDR2: SSHAT, FNYEAQ (reference sequence). The CDR3 covers 12 residues. CDR3 sequence: CASSPGGNEQYF. The CDR3 nucleotides read TGTGCCAGCAGCCCGGGAGGAAACGAGCAGTACTTC.